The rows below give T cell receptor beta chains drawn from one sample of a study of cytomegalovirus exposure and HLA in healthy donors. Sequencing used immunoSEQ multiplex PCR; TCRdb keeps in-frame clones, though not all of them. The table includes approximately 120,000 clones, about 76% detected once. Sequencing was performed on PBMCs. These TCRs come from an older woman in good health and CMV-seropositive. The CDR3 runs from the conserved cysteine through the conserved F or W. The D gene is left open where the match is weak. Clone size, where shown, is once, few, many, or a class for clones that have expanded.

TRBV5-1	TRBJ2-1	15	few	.	CASKTQGREYNEQFF	TGCGCCAGCAAGACCCAGGGACGGGAGTACAATGAGCAGTTCTTC
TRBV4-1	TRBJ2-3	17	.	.	CASSDTEGGDITDTQYF	TGCGCCAGCAGCGACACAGAGGGGGGGGACATCACAGATACGCAGTATTTT
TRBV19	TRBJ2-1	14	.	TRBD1	CASKVTGGYSEQFF	TGTGCCAGTAAAGTGACAGGGGGCTATAGTGAGCAGTTCTTC
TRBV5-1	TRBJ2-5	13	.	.	CASSLLAQETQYF	TGCGCCAGCAGCTTACTAGCTCAAGAGACCCAGTACTTC
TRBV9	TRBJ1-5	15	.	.	CASSVGQGGNQPQHF	TGTGCCAGCAGCGTAGGGCAGGGTGGCAATCAGCCCCAGCATTTT
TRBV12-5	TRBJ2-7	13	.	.	CASGRDRTYEQYF	TGTGCTAGTGGTCGCGACAGAACCTACGAGCAGTACTTC
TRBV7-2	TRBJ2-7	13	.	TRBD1	CASSFGTGGEQYF	TGTGCCAGCAGCTTTGGGACAGGTGGCGAGCAGTACTTC
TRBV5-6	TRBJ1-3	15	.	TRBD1	CASSLVRGLGNTIYF	TGTGCCAGCAGCTTGGTCAGGGGGCTTGGAAACACCATATATTTT
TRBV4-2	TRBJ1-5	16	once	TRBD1	CASSQTLGQIYQPQHF	TGTGCCAGCAGCCAAACGCTGGGACAGATTTATCAGCCCCAGCATTTT
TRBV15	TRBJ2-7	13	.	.	CATSRATEYEQYF	TGTGCCACCAGCAGAGCGACGGAGTACGAGCAGTACTTC
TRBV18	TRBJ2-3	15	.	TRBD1	CASSLQGARTDTQYF	TGTGCCAGCTCTCTACAGGGGGCTAGGACAGATACGCAGTATTTT
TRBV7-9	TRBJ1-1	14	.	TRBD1	CASSIGQGNTEAFF	TGTGCCAGCAGCATTGGACAGGGGAACACTGAAGCTTTCTTT
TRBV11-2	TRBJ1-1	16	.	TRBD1	CASSSRAGQGTTEAFF	TGTGCCAGCAGCTCGCGCGCCGGACAGGGAACCACTGAAGCTTTCTTT
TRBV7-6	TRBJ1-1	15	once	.	CASSLGVGRNTEAFF	TGTGCCAGCAGCTTAGGTGTGGGGCGGAACACTGAAGCTTTCTTT
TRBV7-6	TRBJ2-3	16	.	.	CASSLDRGRSTDTQYF	TGTGCCAGCAGCTTAGATCGGGGGAGAAGCACAGATACGCAGTATTTT
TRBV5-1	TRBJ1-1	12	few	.	CASSFQGSEAFF	TGCGCCAGCAGCTTCCAGGGATCCGAAGCTTTCTTT
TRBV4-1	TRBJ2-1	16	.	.	CASSQGRGRILDEQFF	TGCGCCAGCAGCCAGGGGCGGGGAAGGATTCTTGATGAGCAGTTCTTC
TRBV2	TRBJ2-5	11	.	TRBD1	CATKAEGQAHF	TGTGCCACAAAAGCCGAGGGACAGGCGCACTTC
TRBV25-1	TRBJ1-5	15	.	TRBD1	CASSGGQGGNQPQHF	TGTGCCAGCAGTGGAGGACAGGGGGGGAATCAGCCCCAGCATTTT
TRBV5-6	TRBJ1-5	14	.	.	CASSSADTPLSQHF	TGTGCCAGCAGCTCCGCCGACACCCCGTTGTCCCAGCATTTT
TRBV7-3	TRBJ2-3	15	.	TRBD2	CASSLGLAGADTQYF	TGTGCCAGCAGCTTAGGACTAGCGGGGGCGGATACGCAGTATTTT
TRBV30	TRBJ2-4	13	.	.	CAWSVNAKNIQYF	TGTGCCTGGAGTGTCAATGCCAAAAACATTCAGTACTTC
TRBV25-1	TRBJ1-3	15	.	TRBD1	CASRDPGGGGNTIYF	TGTGCCAGCAGGGACCCAGGGGGCGGTGGAAACACCATATATTTT
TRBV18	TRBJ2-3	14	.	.	CASSLSSDTDTQYF	TGTGCCAGCTCACTTAGCTCAGACACAGATACGCAGTATTTT
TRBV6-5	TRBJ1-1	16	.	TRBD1	CASSYSMGPGGTEAFF	TGTGCCAGCAGTTACTCGATGGGGCCAGGGGGCACTGAAGCTTTCTTT
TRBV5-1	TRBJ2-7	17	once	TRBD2	CASSWTTSGRSSYEQYF	TGCGCCAGCAGCTGGACGACTAGCGGGAGGAGCTCCTACGAGCAGTACTTC
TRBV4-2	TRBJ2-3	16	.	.	CASSQQTAYGTDTQYF	TGTGCCAGCAGCCAACAGACAGCCTACGGGACAGATACGCAGTATTTT
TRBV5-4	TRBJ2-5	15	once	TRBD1	CASSPGTGIRETQYF	TGTGCCAGCAGCCCCGGGACAGGGATCCGGGAGACCCAGTACTTC
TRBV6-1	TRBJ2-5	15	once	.	CASSEPLRGGETQYF	TGTGCCAGCAGTGAACCCCTGAGGGGGGGAGAGACCCAGTACTTC
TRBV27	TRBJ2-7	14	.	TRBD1	CASSLPGQSYEQYF	TGTGCCAGCAGTTTACCGGGACAGTCCTACGAGCAGTACTTC
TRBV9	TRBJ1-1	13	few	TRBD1	CASSAQGRTEAFF	TGTGCCAGCAGCGCACAGGGGAGGACTGAAGCTTTCTTT
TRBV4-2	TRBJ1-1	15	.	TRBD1	CASSQPEDRARGAFF	TGTGCCAGCAGCCAGCCCGAGGACAGGGCCAGGGGAGCTTTCTTT
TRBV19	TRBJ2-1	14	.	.	CASSIRGKGNEQFF	TGTGCCAGTAGTATTAGGGGTAAGGGTAATGAGCAGTTCTTC
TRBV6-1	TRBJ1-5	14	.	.	CASSTRNRAQPQHF	TGTGCCAGCAGTACAAGGAACAGGGCTCAGCCCCAGCATTTT
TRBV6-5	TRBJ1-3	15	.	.	CASRKMGSSGNTIYF	TGTGCCAGCAGAAAAATGGGGAGCTCTGGAAACACCATATATTTT
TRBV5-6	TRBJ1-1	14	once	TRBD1	CASRPTGVNTEAFF	TGTGCCAGCAGACCGACAGGGGTGAACACTGAAGCTTTCTTT
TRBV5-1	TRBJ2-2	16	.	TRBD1	CASSLNRGRNTGELFF	TGCGCCAGCAGCTTAAACAGGGGGCGGAACACCGGGGAGCTGTTTTTT
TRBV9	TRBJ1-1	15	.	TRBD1	CASSDAGQTNTEAFF	TGTGCCAGCAGCGACGCGGGACAGACGAACACTGAAGCTTTCTTT
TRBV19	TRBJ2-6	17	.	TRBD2	CASKVWGGSSGANVLTF	TGTGCCAGTAAGGTGTGGGGGGGGAGCTCTGGGGCCAACGTCCTGACTTTC
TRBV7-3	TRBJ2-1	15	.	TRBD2	CASSLTSGGGNEQFF	TGTGCCAGCAGCTTGACTAGCGGGGGGGGGAATGAGCAGTTCTTC
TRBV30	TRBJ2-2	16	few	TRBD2	CAWRGGLAGGTGELFF	TGTGCCTGGAGGGGGGGTCTAGCGGGCGGCACCGGGGAGCTGTTTTTT
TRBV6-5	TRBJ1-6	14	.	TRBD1	CASSLTGGDSPLHF	TGTGCCAGCAGTTTAACAGGGGGAGATTCACCCCTCCACTTT
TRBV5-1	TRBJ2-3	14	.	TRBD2	CASHGGTAHSTQYF	TGCGCCAGCCACGGGGGGACCGCCCATAGTACGCAGTATTTT
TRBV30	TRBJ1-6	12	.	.	CAWSPGTFLPHF	TGTGCCTGGAGTCCCGGGACATTTCTTCCCCACTTT
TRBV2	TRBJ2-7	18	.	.	CASSEAVVWAGKTYEQYF	TGTGCCAGCAGTGAAGCAGTTGTATGGGCAGGGAAAACTTACGAGCAGTACTTC
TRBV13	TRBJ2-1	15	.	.	CASSIGRPAYNEQFF	TGTGCCAGCAGCATAGGGCGCCCCGCATACAATGAGCAGTTCTTC
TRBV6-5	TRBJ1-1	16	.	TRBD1	CASSYSRGTELAEAFF	TGTGCCAGCAGTTACTCCCGGGGGACAGAGTTAGCTGAAGCTTTCTTT
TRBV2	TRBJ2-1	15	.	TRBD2	CASSGERGVYNEQFF	TGTGCCAGCAGTGGGGAGCGGGGGGTTTACAATGAGCAGTTCTTC
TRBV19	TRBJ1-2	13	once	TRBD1	CASTRDRNYGYTF	TGTGCCAGTACGCGGGACAGAAACTATGGCTACACCTTC
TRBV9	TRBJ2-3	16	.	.	CASSGGVGGGTDTQYF	TGTGCCAGCAGCGGGGGCGTTGGCGGGGGCACAGATACGCAGTATTTT
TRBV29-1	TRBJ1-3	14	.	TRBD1	CSVKDRGRGNTIYF	TGCAGCGTTAAAGACAGGGGGCGAGGAAACACCATATATTTT
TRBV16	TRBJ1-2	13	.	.	CASSHNLDSGYTF	TGTGCCAGCAGCCATAATCTGGACAGTGGCTACACCTTC
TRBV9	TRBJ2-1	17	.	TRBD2	CASSVGGGTSGRDEQFF	TGTGCCAGCAGCGTAGGGGGGGGGACTAGCGGGAGGGATGAGCAGTTCTTC
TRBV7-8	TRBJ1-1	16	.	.	CASSLAGSPWGREAFF	TGTGCCAGCAGCTTAGCGGGTAGTCCCTGGGGGAGGGAAGCTTTCTTT
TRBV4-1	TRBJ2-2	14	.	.	CASSRDLNTGELFF	TGCGCCAGCAGCCGCGACTTGAACACCGGGGAGCTGTTTTTT
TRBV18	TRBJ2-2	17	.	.	CASSPFTVQGNTGELFF	TGTGCCAGCTCACCTTTTACCGTTCAGGGGAACACCGGGGAGCTGTTTTTT
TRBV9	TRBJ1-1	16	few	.	CASSALVRKGETEAFF	TGTGCCAGCAGCGCCCTTGTGAGGAAGGGGGAAACTGAAGCTTTCTTT
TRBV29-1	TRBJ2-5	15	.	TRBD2	CSVEGTSGRKETQYF	TGCAGCGTTGAGGGTACTAGCGGGAGGAAGGAGACCCAGTACTTC